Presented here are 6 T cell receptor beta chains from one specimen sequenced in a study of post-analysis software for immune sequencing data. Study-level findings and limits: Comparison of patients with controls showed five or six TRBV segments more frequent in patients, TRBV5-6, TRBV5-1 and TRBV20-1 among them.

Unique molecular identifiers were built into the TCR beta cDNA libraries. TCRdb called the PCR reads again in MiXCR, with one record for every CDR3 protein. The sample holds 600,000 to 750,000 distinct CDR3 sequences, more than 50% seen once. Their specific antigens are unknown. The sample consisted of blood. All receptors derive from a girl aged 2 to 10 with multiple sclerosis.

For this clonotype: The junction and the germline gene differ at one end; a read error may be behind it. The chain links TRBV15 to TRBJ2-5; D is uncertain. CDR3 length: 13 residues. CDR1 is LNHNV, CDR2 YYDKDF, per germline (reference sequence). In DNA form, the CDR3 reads TGTGCCACCAGCGGAAGGATCGAAGAGACTCAGTACTTC. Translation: CATSGRIEETQYF.

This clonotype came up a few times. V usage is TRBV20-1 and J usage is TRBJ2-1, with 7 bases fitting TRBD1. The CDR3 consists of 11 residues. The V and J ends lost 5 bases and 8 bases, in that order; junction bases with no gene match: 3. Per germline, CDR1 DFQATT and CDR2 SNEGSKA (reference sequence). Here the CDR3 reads CSAEQGYEQFF. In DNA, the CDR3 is TGCAGTGCTGAACAGGGGTATGAGCAGTTCTTC.

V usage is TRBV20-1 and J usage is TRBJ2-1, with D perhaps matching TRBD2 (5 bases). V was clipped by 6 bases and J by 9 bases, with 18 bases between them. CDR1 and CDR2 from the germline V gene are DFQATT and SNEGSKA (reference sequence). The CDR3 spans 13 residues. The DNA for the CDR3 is TGCAGTGCGGGCGGGTTTTTAGCGCTTGAGCAGTTCTTC. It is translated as CSAGGFLALEQFF.

This CDR3 is CASSQDGGQHNEQFF. CDR3 DNA: TGCGCCAGCAGCCAAGATGGGGGACAGCACAATGAGCAGTTCTTC. The gene calls are TRBV4-3 and TRBJ2-1; the match to TRBD1 covers 7 bases. The germline gives CDR1 LGHNA, CDR2 YSLEER. J lost 5 bases, V lost 0 bases, and 4 bases had no gene match. This CDR3 spans 15 amino acids.

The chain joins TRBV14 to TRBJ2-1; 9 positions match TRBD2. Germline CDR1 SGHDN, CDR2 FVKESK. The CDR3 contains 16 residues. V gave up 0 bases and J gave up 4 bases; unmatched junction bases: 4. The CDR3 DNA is TGTGCCAGCAGCCAAGATGGCCTAGCGGGATACAATGAGCAGTTCTTC. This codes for CASSQDGLAGYNEQFF.

The CDR3 DNA reads TGTGCCAGCAGTTTGGGGGTCGAAGGTCAAGAGACCCAGTACTTC. It translates to CASSLGVEGQETQYF. This chain joins TRBV28 and TRBJ2-5; either TRBD1 or TRBD2 may supply D (5 bases each). The CDR3 is made up of 15 amino acids. CDR1 MDHEN and CDR2 SYDVKM come from the germline V gene. Trimming removed 3 bases at V and 2 bases at J, with 13 bases between.